This TCR beta chain is from a study of Tregs in tolerant kidney transplant recipients. Overall study findings and caveats: Biological reproducibility was not directly addressed in this study. Antigen-driven expansion was suggested because donor-specific Tregs expanded more than all Tregs in tolerant patients. Expanding Tregs on activated donor B cells appeared to best identify donor-specific TCRbeta clones.

Here immunoSEQ multiplex PCR was the method, and the copy in TCRdb shows in-frame clones only, minus some. The sample has 90,000 or so clones; roughly 93% are singletons. With regard to this clone: The target antigen is unknown.

Mixed chimerism was transient after nonmyeloablative marrow transplants from related graft donors. Unstimulated Tregs (CD4+CD25+CD127-) and CD4+CD25- non-Tregs were sorted from PBMCs. This TCR derives from a human patient who received a combined kidney and bone marrow transplant. Some of these T cells may belong to the graft donor. This specimen was CD4+ T cells from blood (PBMCs), taken 12 months after the transplant.

For the CDR3, the DNA is TGTGCCAGCAGTTTAAGGGACAGGGGTCCCCTTGAAGCTTTCTTT. The encoded protein is CASSLRDRGPLEAFF. The chain joins TRBV27 to TRBJ1-1; 10 positions agree with TRBD1. Trimming at V came to 2 bases and at J to 7 bases, leaving 7 bases not matched to a gene. This CDR3 spans 15 amino acids. Germline V CDR1 and CDR2: MNHEY, SMNVEV (reference sequence).